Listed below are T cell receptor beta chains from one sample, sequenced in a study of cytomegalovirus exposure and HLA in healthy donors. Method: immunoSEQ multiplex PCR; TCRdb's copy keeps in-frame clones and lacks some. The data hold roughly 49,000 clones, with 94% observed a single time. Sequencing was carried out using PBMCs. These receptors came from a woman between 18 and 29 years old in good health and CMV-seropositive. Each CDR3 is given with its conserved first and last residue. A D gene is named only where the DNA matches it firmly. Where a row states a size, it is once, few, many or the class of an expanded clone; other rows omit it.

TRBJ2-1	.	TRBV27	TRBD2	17	CASSFGPGLTSYNEQFF	TGTGCCAGCAGTTTCGGGCCGGGACTAACCTCCTACAATGAGCAGTTCTTC
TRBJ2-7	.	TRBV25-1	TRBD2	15	CASSHQAGALYEQYF	TGTGCCAGCAGTCACCAAGCGGGAGCTCTCTACGAGCAGTACTTC
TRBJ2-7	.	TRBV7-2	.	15	CASSLGGQGRAEQYF	TGTGCCAGCAGCTTAGGGGGCCAGGGAAGAGCCGAGCAGTACTTC
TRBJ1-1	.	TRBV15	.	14	CATSNGQLNTEAFF	TGTGCCACCAGCAATGGGCAGCTGAACACTGAAGCTTTCTTT
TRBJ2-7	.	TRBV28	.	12	CASGAGTYEQYF	TGTGCCAGCGGGGCAGGGACCTACGAGCAGTACTTC
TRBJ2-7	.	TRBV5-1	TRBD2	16	CASSLAGLAGEGEQYF	TGCGCCAGCAGCTTGGCTGGACTAGCGGGAGAGGGGGAGCAGTACTTC
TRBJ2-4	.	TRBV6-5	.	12	CASRQGKNIQYF	TGTGCCAGCAGACAGGGCAAAAACATTCAGTACTTC
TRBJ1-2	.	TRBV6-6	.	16	CASSPSGDIANYGYTF	TGTGCCAGCAGTCCCTCCGGGGACATCGCTAACTATGGCTACACCTTC
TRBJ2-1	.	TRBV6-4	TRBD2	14	CASSEAGGRSEQFF	TGTGCCAGCAGTGAAGCGGGAGGGAGGAGTGAGCAGTTCTTC
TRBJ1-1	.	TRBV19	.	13	CASMDIRNTEAFF	TGTGCCAGTATGGACATACGGAACACTGAAGCTTTCTTT
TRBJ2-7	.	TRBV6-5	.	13	CASTPAVGYEQYF	TGTGCCAGCACCCCAGCGGTTGGATACGAGCAGTACTTC
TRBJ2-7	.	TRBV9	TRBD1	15	CASSLGAGGSYEQYF	TGTGCCAGCAGCCTCGGGGCAGGGGGATCCTACGAGCAGTACTTC
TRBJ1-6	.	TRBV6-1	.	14	CASSVTGYISPLHF	TGTGCCAGCAGTGTTACAGGGTATATTTCACCCCTCCACTTT
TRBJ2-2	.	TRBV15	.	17	CATSRGRQDANTGELFF	TGTGCCACCAGCAGAGGAAGACAGGACGCGAACACCGGGGAGCTGTTTTTT
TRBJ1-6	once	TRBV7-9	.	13	CASSLLSEEPLHF	TGTGCCAGCAGCTTACTAAGTGAAGAACCCCTCCACTTT
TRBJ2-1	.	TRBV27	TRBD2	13	CASSRVGGSEQFF	TGTGCCAGCAGCAGGGTTGGCGGGAGTGAGCAGTTCTTC
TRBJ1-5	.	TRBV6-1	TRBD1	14	CASSVGTGNQPQHF	TGTGCCAGCAGTGTAGGGACAGGGAACCAGCCCCAGCATTTT